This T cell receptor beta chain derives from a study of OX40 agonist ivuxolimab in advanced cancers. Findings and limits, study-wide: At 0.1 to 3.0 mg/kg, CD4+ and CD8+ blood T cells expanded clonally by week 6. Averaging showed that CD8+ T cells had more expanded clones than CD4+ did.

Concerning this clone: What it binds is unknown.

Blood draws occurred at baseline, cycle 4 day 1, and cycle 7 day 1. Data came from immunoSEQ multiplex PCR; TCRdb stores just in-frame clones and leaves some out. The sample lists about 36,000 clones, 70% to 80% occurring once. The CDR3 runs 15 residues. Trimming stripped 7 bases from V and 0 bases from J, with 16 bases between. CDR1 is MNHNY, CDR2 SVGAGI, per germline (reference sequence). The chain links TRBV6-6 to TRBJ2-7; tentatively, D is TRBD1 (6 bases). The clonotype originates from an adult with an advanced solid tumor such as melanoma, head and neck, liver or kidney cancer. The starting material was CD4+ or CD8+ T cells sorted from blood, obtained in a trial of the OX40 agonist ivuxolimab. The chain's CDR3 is CASTNGQTLSYEQYF. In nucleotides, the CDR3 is TGTGCCAGCACCAATGGACAGACGCTCTCCTACGAGCAGTACTTC.